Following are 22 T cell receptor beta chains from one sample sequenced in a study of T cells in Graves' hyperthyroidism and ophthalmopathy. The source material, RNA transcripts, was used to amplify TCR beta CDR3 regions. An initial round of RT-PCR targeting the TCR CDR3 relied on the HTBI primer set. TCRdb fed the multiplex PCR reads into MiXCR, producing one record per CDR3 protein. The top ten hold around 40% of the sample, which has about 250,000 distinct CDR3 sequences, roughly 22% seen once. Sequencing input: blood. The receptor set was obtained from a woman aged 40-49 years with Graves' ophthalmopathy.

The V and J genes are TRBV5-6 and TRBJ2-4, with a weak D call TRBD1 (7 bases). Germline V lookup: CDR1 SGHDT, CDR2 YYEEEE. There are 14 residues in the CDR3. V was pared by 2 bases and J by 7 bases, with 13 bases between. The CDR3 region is CASSFQGGLNIQYF. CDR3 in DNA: TGTGCCAGCAGCTTCCAGGGGGGATTGAACATTCAGTACTTC.

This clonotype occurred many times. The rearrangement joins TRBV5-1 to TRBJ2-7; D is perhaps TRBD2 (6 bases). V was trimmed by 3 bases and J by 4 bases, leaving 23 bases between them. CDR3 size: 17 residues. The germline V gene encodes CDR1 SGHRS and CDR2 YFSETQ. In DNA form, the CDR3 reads TGCGCCAGCAGCTATTGGGGCTCGGGAGCCTCGCAATACGAGCAGTACTTC. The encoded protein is CASSYWGSGASQYEQYF.

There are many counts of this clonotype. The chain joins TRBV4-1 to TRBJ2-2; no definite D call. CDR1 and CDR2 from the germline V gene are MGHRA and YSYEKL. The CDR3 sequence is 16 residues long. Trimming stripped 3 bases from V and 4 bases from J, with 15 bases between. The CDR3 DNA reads TGCGCCAGCAGCCAGGGCGGCCCTATGGGCACCGGGGAGCTGTTTTTT. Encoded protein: CASSQGGPMGTGELFF.

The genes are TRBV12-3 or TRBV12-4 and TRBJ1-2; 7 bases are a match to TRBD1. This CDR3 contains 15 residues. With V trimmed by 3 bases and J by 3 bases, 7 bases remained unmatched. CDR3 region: CASSFGTAKHYGYTF. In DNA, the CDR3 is TGTGCCAGCAGTTTTGGGACAGCTAAGCACTATGGCTACACCTTC.

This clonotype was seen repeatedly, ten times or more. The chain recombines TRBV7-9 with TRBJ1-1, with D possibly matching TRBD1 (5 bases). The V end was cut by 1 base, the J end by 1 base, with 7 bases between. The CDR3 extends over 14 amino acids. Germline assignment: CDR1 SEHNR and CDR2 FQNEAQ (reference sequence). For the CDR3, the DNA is TGTGCCAGCAGCTTAGACAGGTGGAACACTGAAGCTTTCTTT. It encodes CASSLDRWNTEAFF. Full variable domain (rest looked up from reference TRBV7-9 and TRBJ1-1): DTGVSQNPRHKITKRGQNVTFRCDPISEHNRLYWYRQTLGQGPEFLTYFQNEAQLEKSRLLSDRFSAERPKGSFSTLEIQRTEQGDSAMYLCASSLDRWNTEAFFGQGTRLTVV.

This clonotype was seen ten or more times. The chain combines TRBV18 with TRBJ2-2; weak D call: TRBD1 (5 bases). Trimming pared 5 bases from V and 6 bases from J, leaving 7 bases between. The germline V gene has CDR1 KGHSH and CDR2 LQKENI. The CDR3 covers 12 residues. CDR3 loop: CASSSQAGELFF. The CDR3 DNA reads TGTGCCAGCTCATCACAGGCCGGGGAGCTGTTTTTT.

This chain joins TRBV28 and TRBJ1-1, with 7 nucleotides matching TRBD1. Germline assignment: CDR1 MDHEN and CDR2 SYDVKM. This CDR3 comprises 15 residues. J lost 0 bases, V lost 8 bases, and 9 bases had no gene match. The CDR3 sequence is CASGPRQGMNTEAFF. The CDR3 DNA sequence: TGTGCCAGCGGTCCAAGACAGGGCATGAACACTGAAGCTTTCTTT.

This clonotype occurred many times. CDR3 in DNA: TGCGCCAGCAGCCAGCGGGAGGGCCGGATCGGGGAGCTGTTTTTT. Its protein product is CASSQREGRIGELFF. This chain uses TRBV5-1 with TRBJ2-2, with 10 positions matching TRBD2. The CDR3 consists of 15 residues. Per the germline V gene, CDR1 is SGHRS and CDR2 is YFSETQ. Unmatched junction bases numbered 7, after V lost 4 bases and J lost 7 bases.

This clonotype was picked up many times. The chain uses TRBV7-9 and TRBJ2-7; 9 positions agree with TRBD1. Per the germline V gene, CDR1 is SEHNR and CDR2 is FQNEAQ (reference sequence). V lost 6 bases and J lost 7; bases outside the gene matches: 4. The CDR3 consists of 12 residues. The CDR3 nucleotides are TGTGCCAGCAGTTCCGGGACAGGGGAGCAGTACTTC. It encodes CASSSGTGEQYF.

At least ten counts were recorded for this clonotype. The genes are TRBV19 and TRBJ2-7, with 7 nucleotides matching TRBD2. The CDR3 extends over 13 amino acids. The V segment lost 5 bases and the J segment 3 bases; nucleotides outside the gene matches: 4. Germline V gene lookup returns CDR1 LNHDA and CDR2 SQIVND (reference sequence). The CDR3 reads CASSAGTNYEQYF. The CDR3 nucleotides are TGTGCCAGTAGTGCCGGGACTAACTACGAGCAGTACTTC.

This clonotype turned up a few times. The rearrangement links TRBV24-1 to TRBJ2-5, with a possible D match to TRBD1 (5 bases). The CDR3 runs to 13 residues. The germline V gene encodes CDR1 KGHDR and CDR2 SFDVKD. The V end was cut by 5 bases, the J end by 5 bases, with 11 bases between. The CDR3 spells CATSGAGPETQYF. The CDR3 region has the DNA TGTGCCACCAGTGGGGCAGGGCCGGAGACCCAGTACTTC.

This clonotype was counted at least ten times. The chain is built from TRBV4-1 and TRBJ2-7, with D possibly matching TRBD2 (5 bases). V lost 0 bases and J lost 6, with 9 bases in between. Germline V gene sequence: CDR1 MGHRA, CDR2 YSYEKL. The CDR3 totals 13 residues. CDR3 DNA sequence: TGCGCCAGCAGCCAAGATTCGGGGTTCGAGCAGTACTTC. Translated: CASSQDSGFEQYF.

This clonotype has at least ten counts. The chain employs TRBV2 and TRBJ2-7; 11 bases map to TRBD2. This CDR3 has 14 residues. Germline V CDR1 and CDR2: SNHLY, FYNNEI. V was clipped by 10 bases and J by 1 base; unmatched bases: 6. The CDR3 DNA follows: TGTGCCAAAGGACTAGCGGGTAGATCCTACGAGCAGTACTTC. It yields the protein CAKGLAGRSYEQYF.

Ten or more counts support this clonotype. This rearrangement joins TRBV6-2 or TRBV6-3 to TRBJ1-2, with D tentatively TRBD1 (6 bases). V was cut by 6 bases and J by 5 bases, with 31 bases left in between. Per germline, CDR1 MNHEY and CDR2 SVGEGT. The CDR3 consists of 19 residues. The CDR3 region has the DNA TGTGCCAGCAGGCGAACGGGGGGGGCCACTCCGAAGATCTTTTATGGCTACACCTTC. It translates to CASRRTGGATPKIFYGYTF.

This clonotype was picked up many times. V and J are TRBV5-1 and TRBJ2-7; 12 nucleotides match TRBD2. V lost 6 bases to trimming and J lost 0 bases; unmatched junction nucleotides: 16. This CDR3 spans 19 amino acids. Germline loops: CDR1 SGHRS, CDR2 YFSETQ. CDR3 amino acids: CASTYSFRTSGISSYEQYF. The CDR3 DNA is TGCGCCAGCACCTACAGTTTTCGGACTAGCGGGATTAGCTCCTACGAGCAGTACTTC. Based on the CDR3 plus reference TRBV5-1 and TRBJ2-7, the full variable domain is KAGVTQTPRYLIKTRGQQVTLSCSPISGHRSVSWYQQTPGQGLQFLFEYFSETQRNKGNFPGRFSGRQFSNSRSEMNVSTLELGDSALYLCASTYSFRTSGISSYEQYFGPGTRLTVT.

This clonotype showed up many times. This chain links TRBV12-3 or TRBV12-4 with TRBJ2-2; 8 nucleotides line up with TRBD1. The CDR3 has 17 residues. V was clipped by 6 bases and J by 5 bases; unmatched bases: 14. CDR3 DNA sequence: TGTGCCAGCAGCTCCCCTGACAGGGGAGTTGGGACCGGGGAGCTGTTTTTT. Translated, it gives CASSSPDRGVGTGELFF.

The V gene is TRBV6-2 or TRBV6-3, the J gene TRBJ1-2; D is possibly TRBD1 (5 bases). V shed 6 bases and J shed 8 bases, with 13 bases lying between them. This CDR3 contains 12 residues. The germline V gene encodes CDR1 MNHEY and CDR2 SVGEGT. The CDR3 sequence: CASSPGPRGYTF. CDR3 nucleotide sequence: TGTGCCAGCAGCCCGGGGCCTCGGGGCTACACCTTC.

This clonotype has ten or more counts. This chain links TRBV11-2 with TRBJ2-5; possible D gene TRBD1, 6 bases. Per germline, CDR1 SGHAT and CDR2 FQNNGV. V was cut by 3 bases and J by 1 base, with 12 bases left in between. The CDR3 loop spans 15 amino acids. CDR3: CASSFPGVVQETQYF. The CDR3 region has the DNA TGTGCCAGCAGCTTCCCAGGGGTGGTCCAAGAGACCCAGTACTTC.

DNA for the CDR3: TGTGCCAGCAGCTTAGTTTCCGGCCACAATCAGCCCCAGCATTTT. It codes for CASSLVSGHNQPQHF. The chain couples TRBV7-2 to TRBJ1-5; no reliable D call. Per germline, CDR1 SGHTA and CDR2 FQGNSA. V lost 1 base and J 3 bases, leaving 10 bases between the germline ends. The CDR3 contains 15 residues.

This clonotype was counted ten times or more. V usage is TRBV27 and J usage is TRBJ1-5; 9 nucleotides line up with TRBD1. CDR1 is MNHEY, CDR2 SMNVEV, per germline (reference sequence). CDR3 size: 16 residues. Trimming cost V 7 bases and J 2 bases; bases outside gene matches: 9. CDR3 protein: CASTKTGQGGNQPQHF. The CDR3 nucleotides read TGTGCCAGCACAAAAACGGGACAGGGTGGCAATCAGCCCCAGCATTTT.

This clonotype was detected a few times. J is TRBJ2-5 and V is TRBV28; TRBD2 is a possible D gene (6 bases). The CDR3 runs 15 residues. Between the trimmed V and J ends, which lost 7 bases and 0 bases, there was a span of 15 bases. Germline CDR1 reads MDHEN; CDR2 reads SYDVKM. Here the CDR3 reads CASTDFGGDQETQYF. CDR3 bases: TGTGCCAGCACCGACTTCGGAGGGGACCAAGAGACCCAGTACTTC. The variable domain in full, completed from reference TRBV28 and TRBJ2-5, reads DVKVTQSSRYLVKRTGEKVFLECVQDMDHENMFWYRQDPGLGLRLIYFSYDVKMKEKGDIPEGYSVSREKKERFSLILESASTNQTSMYLCASTDFGGDQETQYFGPGTRLLVL.

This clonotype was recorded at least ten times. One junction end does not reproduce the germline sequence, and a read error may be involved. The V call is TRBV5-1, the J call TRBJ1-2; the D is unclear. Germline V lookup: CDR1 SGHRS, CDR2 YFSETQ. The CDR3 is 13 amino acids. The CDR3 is CASSLTVNYGYTF. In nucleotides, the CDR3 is TGTGCCAGCAGTTTGACGGTTAACTATGGCTACACCTTC.